This TCR beta chain stems from a study of blood T cell repertoires in COVID-19 (TCRdb year 2020). Background for the entire study: Samples covering the acute and convalescent phases of COVID-19 were provided by collaborators in the United States, Italy and Spain. The material from the prospective study consisted of cDNA or gDNA derived from T cells, B-cell-depleted T cells, or PBMCs. The dataset comprised deeply sampled blood TCRbeta repertoires from subjects exposed to, actively infected with, or recovered from COVID-19. The repertoires were made available in a free public database intended to serve as a resource for research on the immune response to SARS-CoV-2. The samples were drawn from two sources: the first 160 participants of the ongoing ImmuneRACE study, and 950 to 1,500 subjects contributed by 6 global collaborators. A de-identified subject ID, COVID-19 status, age in years and sex were almost always included in the sample metadata. Where available, HLA class I and class II types were obtained from metadata supplied by the sample provider rather than from assay-based typing. What the authors observed across the whole study: Clinical and demographic metadata were provided uncurated, with the amount varying by source and participant.

A note on this clone: No antigen is known for it. Base-call qualities are not available, and no considerably larger clone is one nucleotide away.

Participants in the prospective study were enrolled through a virtual design, were aged about 18 to 90 years, and lived in fewer than 30 United States geographic areas. In the prospective study, cohorts were assigned on the basis of participant-reported clinical history obtained from a screening survey and a study questionnaire. For ImmuneRACE Cohort 3, a participant was defined as recovered based on two consecutive negative NP/OP PCR tests, clearance by a healthcare professional, or resolution of symptoms. Each participant in the prospective study had whole blood, serum and a nasopharyngeal or oropharyngeal swab collected by mobile phlebotomists. Over a 2-month period, participants in the prospective study had the option of providing additional blood draws and questionnaires. Before DNA extraction, blood samples from the prospective study were shipped at room temperature or frozen. TCRbeta CDR3 regions were amplified from genomic DNA using the immunoSEQ Assay, a bias-controlled multiplex PCR. The paper's processing steps were these. The number of nucleated cells in each sample was estimated from the amplification of reference gene primers within the assay. To quantify the absolute abundance of each unique TCRbeta CDR3 rearrangement, sequence reads were collapsed and filtered. For each sample, productive Simpson clonality was calculated by taking the square root of Simpson's diversity index across productive rearrangements. Not all clones reach the TCRdb copy of this immuneACCESS table, which keeps in-frame sequences only. Checked studies attribute under half of the gap to unresolved V genes and leave the rest unexplained. V, J and clone size reflect that table, while D and trimming were determined from the DNA. This sample gives over 250,000 clones in total; approximately 90% of them show up just once. Roughly 8.3% of the sample rests with the top ten.

V drops 5 bases and J drops 2 bases, leaving 12 bases in between. As encoded in the germline V gene, CDR1 is SGHTA while CDR2 is FQGTGA. The cysteine opens and the phenylalanine closes a CDR3 of 14 amino acids. Only CDR3 DNA remains: 42 bases, in frame from the first base. The clonotype comes from a man between 40 and 49 years old who had recovered from COVID-19. The specimen sequenced was PBMCs or T cells enriched from blood (not recorded which). Recombination linked TRBV7-3 to TRBJ2-5; D gene: possibly TRBD2, on 5 matching bases. The encoded CDR3 is CASSPNGMQETQYF. The DNA is as follows: TGTGCCAGCAGCCCAAACGGGATGCAAGAGACCCAGTACTTC.